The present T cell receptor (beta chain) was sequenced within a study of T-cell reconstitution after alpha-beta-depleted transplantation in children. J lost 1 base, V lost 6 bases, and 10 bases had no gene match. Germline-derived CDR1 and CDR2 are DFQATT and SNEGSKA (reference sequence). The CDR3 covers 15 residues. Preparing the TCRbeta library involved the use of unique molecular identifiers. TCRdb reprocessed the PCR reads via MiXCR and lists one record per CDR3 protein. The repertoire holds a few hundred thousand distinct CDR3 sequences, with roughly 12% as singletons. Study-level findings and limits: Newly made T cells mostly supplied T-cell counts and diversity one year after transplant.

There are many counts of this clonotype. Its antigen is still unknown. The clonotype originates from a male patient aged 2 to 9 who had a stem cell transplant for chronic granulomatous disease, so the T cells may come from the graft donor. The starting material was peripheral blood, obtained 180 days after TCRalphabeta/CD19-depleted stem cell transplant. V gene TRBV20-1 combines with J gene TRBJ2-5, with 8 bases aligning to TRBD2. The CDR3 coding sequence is TGCAGTGCAAATAGCGGGAAAACTAGCCAAGAGACCCAGTACTTC. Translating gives CSANSGKTSQETQYF.